The clone carrying this T cell receptor beta chain was picked up a small number of times. Its antigen is unidentified. This entry belongs to a study of molecular identifiers for immune sequencing clone quantification. Study results and caveats: Highly expanded clones may be undercounted when identical TCR molecules share barcodes. Whereas naive cells kept under 1% of molecules in clones above 20 RNA copies, such clones held over 99% in effectors.

Researchers sorted naive CD8 T cells as cells that were CD8+CD4-CCR7+CD45RA+. With V trimmed by 5 bases and J by 4 bases, 3 bases remained unmatched. CDR1 SEHNR and CDR2 FQNEAQ come from the germline V gene (reference sequence). CDR3 size: 15 residues. For bulk TCR libraries, previously described methods and listed TCR primers were used. TCRdb redid the calling of the PCR reads with MiXCR, one entry per CDR3 protein. In the table there are roughly 100,000 distinct CDR3 sequences, 30% to 45% of which are singletons. This receptor was identified in a human donor in good health. Some libraries in this study had Jurkat cell RNA spiked in. The rearrangement links TRBV7-9 to TRBJ2-6; 9 positions match TRBD1. Specimen: naive CD8+ T cells from blood, with Jurkat cell RNA spiked in. Subset defined: FACS-sorted CD8+CD4-CCR7+CD45RA+ naive T cells. The chain's CDR3 is CASSNRGPGANVLTF. DNA for the CDR3: TGTGCCAGCAGCAACAGGGGGCCCGGGGCCAACGTCCTGACTTTC.